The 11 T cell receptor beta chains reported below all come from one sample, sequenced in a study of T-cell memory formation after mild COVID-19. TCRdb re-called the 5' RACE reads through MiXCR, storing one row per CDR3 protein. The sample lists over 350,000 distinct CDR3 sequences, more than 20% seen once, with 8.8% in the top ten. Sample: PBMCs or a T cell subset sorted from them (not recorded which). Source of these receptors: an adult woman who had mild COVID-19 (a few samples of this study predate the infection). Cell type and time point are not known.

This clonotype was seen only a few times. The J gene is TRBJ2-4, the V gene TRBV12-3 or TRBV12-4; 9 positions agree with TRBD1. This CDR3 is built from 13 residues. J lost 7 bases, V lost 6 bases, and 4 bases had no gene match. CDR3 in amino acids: CASRPGQGNIQYF. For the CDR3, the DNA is TGTGCCAGCAGGCCGGGACAGGGTAACATTCAGTACTTC.

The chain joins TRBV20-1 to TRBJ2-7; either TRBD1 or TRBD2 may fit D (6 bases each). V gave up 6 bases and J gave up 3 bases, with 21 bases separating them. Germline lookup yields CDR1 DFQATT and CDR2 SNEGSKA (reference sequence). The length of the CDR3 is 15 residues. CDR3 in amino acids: CSASALRGPNYEQYF. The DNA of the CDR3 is TGCAGTGCCTCAGCGCTTCGGGGGCCCAACTACGAGCAGTACTTC.

CDR3 in amino acids: CASSKAGLYNEQFF. The CDR3 DNA follows: TGTGCCAGCAGTAAAGCGGGTTTGTACAATGAGCAGTTCTTC. This chain links TRBV11-3 with TRBJ2-1; possible D gene TRBD2, 6 bases. The CDR3 loop spans 14 amino acids. Germline assignment: CDR1 SGHNT and CDR2 YENEEA. Trimming cost V 6 bases and J 4 bases, with 13 bases left between them. The whole variable domain, remainder taken from reference TRBV11-3 and TRBJ2-1, is EAGVVQSPRYKIIEKKQPVAFWCNPISGHNTLYWYLQNLGQGPELLIRYENEEAVDDSQLPKDRFSAERLKGVDSTLKIQPAELGDSAVYLCASSKAGLYNEQFFGPGTRLTVL.

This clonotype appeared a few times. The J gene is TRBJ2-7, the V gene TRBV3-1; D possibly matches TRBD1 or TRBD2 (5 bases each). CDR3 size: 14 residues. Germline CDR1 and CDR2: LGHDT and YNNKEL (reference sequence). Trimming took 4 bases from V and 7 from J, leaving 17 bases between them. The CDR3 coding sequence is TGTGCCAGCAGCCCCCAGCTGGGGCCGGGAGAGCAGTACTTC. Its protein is CASSPQLGPGEQYF.

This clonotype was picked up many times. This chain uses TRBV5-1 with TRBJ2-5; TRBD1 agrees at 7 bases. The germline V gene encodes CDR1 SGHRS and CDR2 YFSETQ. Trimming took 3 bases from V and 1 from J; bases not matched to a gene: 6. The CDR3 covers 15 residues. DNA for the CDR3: TGCGCCAGCAGCTCCCGACAGGGATCCCAAGAGACCCAGTACTTC. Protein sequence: CASSSRQGSQETQYF.

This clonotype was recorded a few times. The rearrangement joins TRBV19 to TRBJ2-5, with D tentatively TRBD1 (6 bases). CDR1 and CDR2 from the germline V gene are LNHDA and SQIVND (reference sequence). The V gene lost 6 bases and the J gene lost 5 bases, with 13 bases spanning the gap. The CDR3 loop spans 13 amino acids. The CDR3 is CASSPTGYETQYF. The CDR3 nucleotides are TGTGCCAGTAGCCCTACAGGGTACGAGACCCAGTACTTC.

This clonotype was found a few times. In DNA, the CDR3 is TGTGCCAGCAGTGACGACGGACAGGGAGCGAACACTGAAGCTTTCTTT. It yields the protein CASSDDGQGANTEAFF. This sequence joins TRBV25-1 and TRBJ1-1, with 8 bases that match TRBD1. With 3 bases clipped from V and 1 base from J, the junction kept 7 bases outside the gene matches. Looked up from germline, CDR1 is MGHDK and CDR2 is SYGVNS. The CDR3 covers 16 residues.

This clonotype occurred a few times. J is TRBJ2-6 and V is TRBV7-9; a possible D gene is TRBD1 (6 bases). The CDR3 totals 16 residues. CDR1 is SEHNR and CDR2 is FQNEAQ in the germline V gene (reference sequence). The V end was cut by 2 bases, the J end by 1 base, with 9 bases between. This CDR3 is CASSLRTGSGANVLTF. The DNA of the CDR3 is TGTGCCAGCAGCTTACGCACAGGGTCTGGGGCCAACGTCCTGACTTTC.

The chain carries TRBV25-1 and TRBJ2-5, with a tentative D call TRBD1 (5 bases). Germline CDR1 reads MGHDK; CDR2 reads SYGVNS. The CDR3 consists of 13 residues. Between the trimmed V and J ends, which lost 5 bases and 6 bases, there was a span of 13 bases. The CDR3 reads CASSWGGGKTQYF. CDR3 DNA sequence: TGTGCCAGCAGTTGGGGCGGTGGGAAGACCCAGTACTTC.

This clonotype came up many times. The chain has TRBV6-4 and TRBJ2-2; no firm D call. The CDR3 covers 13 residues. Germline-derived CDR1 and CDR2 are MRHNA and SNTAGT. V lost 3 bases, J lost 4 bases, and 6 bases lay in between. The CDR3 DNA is TGTGCCAGCAGTGATGGGCCCACCGGGGAGCTGTTTTTT. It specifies CASSDGPTGELFF.

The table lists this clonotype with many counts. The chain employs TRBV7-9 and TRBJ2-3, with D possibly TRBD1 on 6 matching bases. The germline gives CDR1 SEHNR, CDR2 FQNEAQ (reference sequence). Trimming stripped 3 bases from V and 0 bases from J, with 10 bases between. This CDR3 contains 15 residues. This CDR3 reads CASSLDRTSTDTQYF. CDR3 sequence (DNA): TGTGCCAGCAGCTTGGACAGAACCAGCACAGATACGCAGTATTTT.